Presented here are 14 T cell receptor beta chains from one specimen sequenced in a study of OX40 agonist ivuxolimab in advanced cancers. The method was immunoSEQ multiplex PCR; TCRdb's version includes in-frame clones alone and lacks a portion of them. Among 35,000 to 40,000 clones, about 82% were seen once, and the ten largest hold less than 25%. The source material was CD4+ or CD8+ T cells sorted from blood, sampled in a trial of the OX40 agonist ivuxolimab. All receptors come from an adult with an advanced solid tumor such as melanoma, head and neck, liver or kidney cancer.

The CDR3 here is CASSKGQTYEQYF. The CDR3 DNA reads TGTGCCAGTAGTAAGGGACAAACTTACGAGCAGTACTTC. J is TRBJ2-7 and V is TRBV19; weak D call: TRBD1 (6 bases). The CDR3 consists of 13 residues. Germline V gene data show CDR1 as LNHDA and CDR2 as SQIVND (reference sequence). V lost 4 bases and J 4 bases, leaving 11 bases between the germline ends.

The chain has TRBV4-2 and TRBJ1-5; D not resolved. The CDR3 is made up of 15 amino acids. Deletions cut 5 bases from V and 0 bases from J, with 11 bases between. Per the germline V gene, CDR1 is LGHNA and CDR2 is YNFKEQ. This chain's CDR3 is CASSKSESSNQPQHF. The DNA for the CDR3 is TGTGCCAGCAGCAAATCGGAGTCTAGCAATCAGCCCCAGCATTTT.

The CDR3 DNA follows: TGTGCCAGCAGCGCGAAGGGGGAGGCTATTTATGAGCAGTTCTTC. Translated: CASSAKGEAIYEQFF. This chain uses TRBV9 with TRBJ2-1; possibly TRBD1 or TRBD2 for D (6 bases each). The germline CDR1 and CDR2 sequences are SGDLS and YYNGEE. The CDR3 has 15 residues. Trimming removed 3 bases from V and 8 bases from J, with 18 bases in between. The full variable domain, in which reference TRBV9 and TRBJ2-1 provide the parts outside the CDR3, is DSGVTQTPKHLITATGQRVTLRCSPRSGDLSVYWYQQSLDQGLQFLIQYYNGEERAKGNILERFSAQQFPDLHSELNLSSLELGDSALYFCASSAKGEAIYEQFFGPGTRLTVL.

The chain's CDR3 is CASSHRTGRVRNEQFF. The CDR3 bases are TGTGCCAGCAGTCACAGAACAGGGCGGGTTCGCAATGAGCAGTTCTTC. The chain uses TRBV28 and TRBJ2-1, with a weak D call TRBD1 (6 bases). Trimming cost V 5 bases and J 6 bases, with 20 bases left between them. This CDR3 is 16 amino acids long. CDR1 is MDHEN and CDR2 is SYDVKM in the germline V gene. Complete variable domain (other parts from reference TRBV28 and TRBJ2-1): DVKVTQSSRYLVKRTGEKVFLECVQDMDHENMFWYRQDPGLGLRLIYFSYDVKMKEKGDIPEGYSVSREKKERFSLILESASTNQTSMYLCASSHRTGRVRNEQFFGPGTRLTVL.

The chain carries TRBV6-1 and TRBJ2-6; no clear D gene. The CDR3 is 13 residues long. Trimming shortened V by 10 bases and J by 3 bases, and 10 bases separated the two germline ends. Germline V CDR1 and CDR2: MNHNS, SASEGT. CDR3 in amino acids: CAIHMVGANVLTF. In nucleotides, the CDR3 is TGTGCCATCCACATGGTTGGGGCCAACGTCCTGACTTTC.

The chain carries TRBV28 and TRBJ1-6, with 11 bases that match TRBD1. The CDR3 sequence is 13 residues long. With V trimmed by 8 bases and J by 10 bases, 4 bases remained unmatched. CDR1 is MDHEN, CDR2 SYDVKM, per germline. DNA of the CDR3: TGTGCCAGCGGCCGGGACAGGGGGTCACCCCTCCACTTT. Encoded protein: CASGRDRGSPLHF.

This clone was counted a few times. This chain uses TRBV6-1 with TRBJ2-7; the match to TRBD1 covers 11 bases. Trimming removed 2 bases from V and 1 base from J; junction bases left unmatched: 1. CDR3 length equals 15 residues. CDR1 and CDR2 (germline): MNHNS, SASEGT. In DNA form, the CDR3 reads TGTGCCAGCAGTGAAAGGGACAGGGGGTCCTACGAGCAGTACTTC. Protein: CASSERDRGSYEQYF.

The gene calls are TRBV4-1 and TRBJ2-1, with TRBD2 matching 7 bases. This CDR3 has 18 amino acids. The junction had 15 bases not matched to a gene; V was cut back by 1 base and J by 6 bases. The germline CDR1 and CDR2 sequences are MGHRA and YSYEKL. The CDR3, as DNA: TGCGCCAGCAGCCAAGGGTGGGGAGCTAGCGGAAAGGTCAATGAGCAGTTCTTC. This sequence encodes CASSQGWGASGKVNEQFF.

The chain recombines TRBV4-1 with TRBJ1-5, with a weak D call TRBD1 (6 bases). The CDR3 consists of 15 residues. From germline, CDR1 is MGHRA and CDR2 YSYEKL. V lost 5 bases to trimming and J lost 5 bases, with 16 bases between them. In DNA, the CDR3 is TGCGCCAGCAGCTTAAAATCAGGGGATTATCAGCCCCAGCATTTT. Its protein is CASSLKSGDYQPQHF.

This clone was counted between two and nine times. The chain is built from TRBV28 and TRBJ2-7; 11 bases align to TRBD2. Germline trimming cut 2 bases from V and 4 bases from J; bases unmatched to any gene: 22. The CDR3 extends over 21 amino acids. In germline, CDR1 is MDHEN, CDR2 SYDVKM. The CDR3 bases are TGTGCCAGCAGTTTAGCAAATCGACTAGCGGGATCCTCAGGGGCTCCTTACGAGCAGTACTTC. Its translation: CASSLANRLAGSSGAPYEQYF.

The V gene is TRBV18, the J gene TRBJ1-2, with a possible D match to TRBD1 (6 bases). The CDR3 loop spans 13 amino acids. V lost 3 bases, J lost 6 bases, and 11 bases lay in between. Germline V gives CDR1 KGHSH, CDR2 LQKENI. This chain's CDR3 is CASSPTGFHGYTF. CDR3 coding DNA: TGTGCCAGCTCACCGACAGGTTTTCATGGCTACACCTTC. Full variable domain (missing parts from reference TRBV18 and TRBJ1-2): NAGVMQNPRHLVRRRGQEARLRCSPMKGHSHVYWYRQLPEEGLKFMVYLQKENIIDESGMPKERFSAEFPKEGPSILRIQQVVRGDSAAYFCASSPTGFHGYTFGSGTRLTVV.

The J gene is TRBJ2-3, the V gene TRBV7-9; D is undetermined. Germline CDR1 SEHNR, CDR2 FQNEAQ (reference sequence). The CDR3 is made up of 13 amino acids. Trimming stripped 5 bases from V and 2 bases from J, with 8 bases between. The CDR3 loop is CASSAPNTDTQYF. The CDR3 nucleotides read TGTGCCAGCAGCGCCCCAAACACAGATACGCAGTATTTT.

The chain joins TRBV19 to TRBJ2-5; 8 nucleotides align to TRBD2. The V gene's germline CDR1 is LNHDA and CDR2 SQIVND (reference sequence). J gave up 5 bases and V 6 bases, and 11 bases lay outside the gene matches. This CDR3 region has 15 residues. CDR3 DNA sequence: TGTGCCAGTAGGCGATACGCGGGGGGCGGGGAGACCCAGTACTTC. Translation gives CASRRYAGGGETQYF.

CDR3 loop: CASSDQQGYEQYF. The CDR3 DNA reads TGTGCCAGCAGTGATCAACAGGGGTACGAGCAGTACTTC. This chain joins TRBV6-1 and TRBJ2-7; 7 bases are a match to TRBD1. Per germline, CDR1 MNHNS and CDR2 SASEGT. V gave up 3 bases and J gave up 4 bases; unmatched junction bases: 3. The CDR3 runs to 13 residues.